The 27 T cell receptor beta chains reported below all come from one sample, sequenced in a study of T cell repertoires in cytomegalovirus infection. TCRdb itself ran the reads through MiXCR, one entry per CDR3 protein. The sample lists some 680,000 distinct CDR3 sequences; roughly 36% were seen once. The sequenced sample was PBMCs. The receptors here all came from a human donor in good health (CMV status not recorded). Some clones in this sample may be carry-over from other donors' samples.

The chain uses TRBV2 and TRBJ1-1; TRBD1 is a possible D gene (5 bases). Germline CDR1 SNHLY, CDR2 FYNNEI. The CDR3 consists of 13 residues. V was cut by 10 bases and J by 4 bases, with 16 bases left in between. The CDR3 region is CATAREEGTEAFF. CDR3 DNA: TGTGCCACCGCCAGGGAGGAAGGCACTGAAGCTTTCTTT.

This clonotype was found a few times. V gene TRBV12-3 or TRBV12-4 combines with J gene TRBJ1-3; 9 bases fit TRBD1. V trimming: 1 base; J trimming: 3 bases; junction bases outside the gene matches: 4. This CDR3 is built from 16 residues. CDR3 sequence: CASSLGTGVYGNTIYF. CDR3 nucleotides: TGTGCCAGCAGTTTAGGGACAGGGGTCTATGGAAACACCATATATTTT.

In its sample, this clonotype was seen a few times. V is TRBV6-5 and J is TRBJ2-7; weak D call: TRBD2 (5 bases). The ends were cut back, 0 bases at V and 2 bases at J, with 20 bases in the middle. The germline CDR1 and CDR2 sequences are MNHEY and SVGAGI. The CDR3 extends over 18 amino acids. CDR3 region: CASSYSVSSTGYTYEQYF. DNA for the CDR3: TGTGCCAGCAGTTACTCGGTATCCAGCACGGGATATACCTACGAGCAGTACTTC.

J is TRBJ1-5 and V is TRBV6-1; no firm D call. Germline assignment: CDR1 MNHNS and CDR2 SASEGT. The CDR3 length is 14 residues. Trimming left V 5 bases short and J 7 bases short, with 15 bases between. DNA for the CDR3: TGTGCCAGCAGTCAGGTCAGATGGAAACAGCCCCAGCATTTT. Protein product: CASSQVRWKQPQHF.

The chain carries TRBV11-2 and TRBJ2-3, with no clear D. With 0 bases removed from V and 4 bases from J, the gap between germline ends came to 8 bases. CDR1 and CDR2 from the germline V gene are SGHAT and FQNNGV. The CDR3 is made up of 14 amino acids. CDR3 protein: CASSLDGPADTQYF. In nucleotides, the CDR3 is TGTGCCAGCAGCTTAGATGGGCCGGCAGATACGCAGTATTTT.

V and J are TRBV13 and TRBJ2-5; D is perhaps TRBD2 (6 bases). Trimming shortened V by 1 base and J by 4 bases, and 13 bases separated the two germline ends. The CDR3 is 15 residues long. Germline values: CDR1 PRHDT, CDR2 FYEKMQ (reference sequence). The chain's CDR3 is CASSLAPGGGETQYF. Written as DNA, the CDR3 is TGTGCCAGCAGCTTAGCCCCTGGGGGAGGAGAGACCCAGTACTTC.

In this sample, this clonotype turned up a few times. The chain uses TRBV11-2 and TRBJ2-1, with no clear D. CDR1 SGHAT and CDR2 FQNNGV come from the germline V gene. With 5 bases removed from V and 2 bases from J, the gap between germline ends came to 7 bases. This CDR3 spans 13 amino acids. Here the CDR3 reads CASSPTPYNEQFF. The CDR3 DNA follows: TGTGCCAGCAGCCCTACACCCTACAATGAGCAGTTCTTC.

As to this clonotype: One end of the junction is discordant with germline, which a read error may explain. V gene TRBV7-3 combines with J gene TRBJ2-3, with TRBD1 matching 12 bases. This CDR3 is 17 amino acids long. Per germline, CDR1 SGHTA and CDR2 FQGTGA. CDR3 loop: CASSPYGTGGSTDTPYF. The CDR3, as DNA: TGTGCCAGCAGCCCATACGGGACAGGGGGCTCCACAGATACGCCGTATTTT. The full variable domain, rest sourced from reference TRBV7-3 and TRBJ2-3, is GAGVSQTPSNKVTEKGKYVELRCDPISGHTALYWYRQSLGQGPEFLIYFQGTGAADDSGLPNDRFFAVRPEGSVSTLKIQRTERGDSAVYLCASSPYGTGGSTDTPYFGPGTRLTVL.

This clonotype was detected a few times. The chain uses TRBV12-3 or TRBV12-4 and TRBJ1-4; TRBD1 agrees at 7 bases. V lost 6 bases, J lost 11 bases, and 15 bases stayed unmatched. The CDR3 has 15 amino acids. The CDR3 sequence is CASSLGGRGTSKLFF. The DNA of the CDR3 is TGTGCCAGCAGCCTAGGGGGCAGAGGGACGAGTAAACTGTTTTTT.

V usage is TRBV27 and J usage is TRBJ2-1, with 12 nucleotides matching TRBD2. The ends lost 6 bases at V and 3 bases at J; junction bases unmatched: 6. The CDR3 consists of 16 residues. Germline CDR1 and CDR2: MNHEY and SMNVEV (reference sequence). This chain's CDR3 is CASSPGLAGNYNEQFF. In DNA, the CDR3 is TGTGCCAGCAGCCCAGGACTAGCGGGGAACTACAATGAGCAGTTCTTC.

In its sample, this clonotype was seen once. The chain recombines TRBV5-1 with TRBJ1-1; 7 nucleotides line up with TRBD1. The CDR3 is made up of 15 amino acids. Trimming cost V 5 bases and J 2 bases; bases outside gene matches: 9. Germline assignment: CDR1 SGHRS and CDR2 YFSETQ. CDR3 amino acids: CASRSTGTANTEAFF. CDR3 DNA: TGCGCCAGCAGAAGTACCGGGACAGCAAACACTGAAGCTTTCTTT.

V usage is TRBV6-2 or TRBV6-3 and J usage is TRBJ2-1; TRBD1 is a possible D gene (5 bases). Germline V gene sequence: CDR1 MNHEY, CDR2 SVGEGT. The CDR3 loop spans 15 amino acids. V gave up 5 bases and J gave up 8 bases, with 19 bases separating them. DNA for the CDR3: TGTGCCAGCAGTCCCAGGGTGTCCGGCTTCCATGAGCAGTTCTTC. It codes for CASSPRVSGFHEQFF.

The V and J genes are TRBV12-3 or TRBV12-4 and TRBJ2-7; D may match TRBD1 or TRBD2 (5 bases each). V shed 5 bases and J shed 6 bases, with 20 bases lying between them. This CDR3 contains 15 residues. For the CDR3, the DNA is TGTGCCAGCAGTCCCACAGGTTCGGGGTTGGGCGAGCAGTACTTC. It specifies CASSPTGSGLGEQYF.

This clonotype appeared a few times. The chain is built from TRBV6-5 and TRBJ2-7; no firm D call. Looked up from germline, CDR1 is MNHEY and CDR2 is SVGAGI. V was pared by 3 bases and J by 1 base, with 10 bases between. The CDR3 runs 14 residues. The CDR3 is CASSYRPESYEQYF. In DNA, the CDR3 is TGTGCCAGCAGTTATCGGCCGGAATCCTACGAGCAGTACTTC.

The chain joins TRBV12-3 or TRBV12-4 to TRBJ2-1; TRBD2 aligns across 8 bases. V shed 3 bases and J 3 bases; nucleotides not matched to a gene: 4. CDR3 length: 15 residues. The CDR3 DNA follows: TGTGCCAGCAGTTTCTGGAGCGGGGGCTACAATGAGCAGTTCTTC. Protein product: CASSFWSGGYNEQFF.

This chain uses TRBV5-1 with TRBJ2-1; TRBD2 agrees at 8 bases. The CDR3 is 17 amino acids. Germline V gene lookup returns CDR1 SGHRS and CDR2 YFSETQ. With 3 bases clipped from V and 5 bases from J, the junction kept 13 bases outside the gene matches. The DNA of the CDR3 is TGCGCCAGCAGCTCCGCGGGGGGCCCTCACCCCAACAATGAGCAGTTCTTC. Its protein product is CASSSAGGPHPNNEQFF.

In DNA form, the CDR3 reads TGTGCCATCAGTGAGTCTTTGGGAGTTGACCAGCCCCAGCATTTT. This codes for CAISESLGVDQPQHF. This chain connects TRBV10-3 to TRBJ1-5; D remains ambiguous. Trimming pared 0 bases from V and 7 bases from J, leaving 13 bases between. Germline lookup yields CDR1 ENHRY and CDR2 SYGVKD. There are 15 residues in the CDR3.

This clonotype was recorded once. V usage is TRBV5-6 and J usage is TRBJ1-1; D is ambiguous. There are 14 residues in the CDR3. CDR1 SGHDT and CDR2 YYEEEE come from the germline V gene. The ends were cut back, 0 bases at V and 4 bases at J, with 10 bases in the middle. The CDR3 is CASSLVSWTTEAFF. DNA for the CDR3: TGTGCCAGCAGCTTGGTCTCCTGGACCACTGAAGCTTTCTTT.

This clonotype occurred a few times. This chain's CDR3 is CASSVSQGVNTEAFF. The DNA for the CDR3 is TGTGCCAGCAGCGTCAGCCAGGGGGTAAACACTGAAGCTTTCTTT. The rearrangement joins TRBV11-2 to TRBJ1-1; 7 nucleotides agree with TRBD1. The CDR3 contains 15 residues. The V gene end was trimmed by 5 bases and the J gene end by 2 bases; junction bases not matched to a gene: 8. Germline V gene lookup returns CDR1 SGHAT and CDR2 FQNNGV. The variable domain in full, completed from reference TRBV11-2 and TRBJ1-1, reads EAGVAQSPRYKIIEKRQSVAFWCNPISGHATLYWYQQILGQGPKLLIQFQNNGVVDDSQLPKDRFSAERLKGVDSTLKIQPAKLEDSAVYLCASSVSQGVNTEAFFGQGTRLTVV.

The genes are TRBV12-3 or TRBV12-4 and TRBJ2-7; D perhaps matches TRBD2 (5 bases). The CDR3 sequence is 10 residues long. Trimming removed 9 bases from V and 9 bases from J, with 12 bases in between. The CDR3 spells CASGGQVQYF. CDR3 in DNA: TGTGCCAGTGGCGGGCAGGTGCAGTACTTC.

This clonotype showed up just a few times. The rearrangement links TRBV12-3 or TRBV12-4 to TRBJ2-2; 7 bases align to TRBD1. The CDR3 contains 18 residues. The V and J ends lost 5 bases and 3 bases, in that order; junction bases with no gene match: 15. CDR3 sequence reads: CASSGMVGGRAYTGELFF. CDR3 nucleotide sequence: TGTGCCAGCAGTGGGATGGTAGGGGGCCGTGCCTACACCGGGGAGCTGTTTTTT.

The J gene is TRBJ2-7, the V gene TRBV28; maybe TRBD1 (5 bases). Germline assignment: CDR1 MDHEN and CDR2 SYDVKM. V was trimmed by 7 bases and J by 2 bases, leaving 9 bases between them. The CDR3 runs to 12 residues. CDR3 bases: TGTGCCAGCACAGGACAACCCTACGAGCAGTACTTC. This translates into CASTGQPYEQYF.

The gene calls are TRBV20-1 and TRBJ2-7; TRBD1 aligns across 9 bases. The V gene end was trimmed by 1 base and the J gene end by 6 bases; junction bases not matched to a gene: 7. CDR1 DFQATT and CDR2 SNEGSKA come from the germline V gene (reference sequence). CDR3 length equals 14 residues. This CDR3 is CSARVPGQGTEQYF. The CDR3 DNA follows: TGCAGTGCTAGAGTCCCGGGACAGGGAACCGAGCAGTACTTC.

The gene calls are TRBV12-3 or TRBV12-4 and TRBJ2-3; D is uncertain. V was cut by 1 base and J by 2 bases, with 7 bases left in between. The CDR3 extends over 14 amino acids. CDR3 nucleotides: TGTGCCAGCAGTTTAGGGGTACCCACAGATACGCAGTATTTT. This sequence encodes CASSLGVPTDTQYF.

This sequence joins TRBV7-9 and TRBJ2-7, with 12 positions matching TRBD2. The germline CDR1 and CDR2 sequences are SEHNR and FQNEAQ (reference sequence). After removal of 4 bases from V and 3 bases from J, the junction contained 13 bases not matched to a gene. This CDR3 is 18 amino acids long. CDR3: CASSSHNGLAGIDYEQYF. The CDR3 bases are TGTGCCAGCAGCTCCCATAACGGACTAGCGGGGATTGACTACGAGCAGTACTTC. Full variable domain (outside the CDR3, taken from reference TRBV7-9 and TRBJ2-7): DTGVSQNPRHKITKRGQNVTFRCDPISEHNRLYWYRQTLGQGPEFLTYFQNEAQLEKSRLLSDRFSAERPKGSFSTLEIQRTEQGDSAMYLCASSSHNGLAGIDYEQYFGPGTRLTVT.

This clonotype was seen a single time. CDR3 in amino acids: CASVAPLNTEAFF. CDR3 nucleotides: TGTGCCAGTGTGGCTCCCCTGAACACTGAAGCTTTCTTT. This chain connects TRBV19 to TRBJ1-1; no clear D gene. The CDR3 extends over 13 amino acids. The V gene lost 8 bases and the J gene lost 0 bases, with 10 bases spanning the gap. Looked up from germline, CDR1 is LNHDA and CDR2 is SQIVND (reference sequence).

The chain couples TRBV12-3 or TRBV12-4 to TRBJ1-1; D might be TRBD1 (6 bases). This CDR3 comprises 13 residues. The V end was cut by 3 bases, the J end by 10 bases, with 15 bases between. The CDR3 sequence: CASSLGAGSRAFF. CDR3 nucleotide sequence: TGTGCCAGCAGTTTGGGGGCAGGGTCTCGAGCTTTCTTT.